This TCR beta chain stems from a study of cytomegalovirus exposure and HLA in healthy donors. Study observations and caveats: CMV serostatus was the sole immune exposure data available. Later analysis showed TCR association rates varying by HLA locus, highest for DRB1 and lowest for HLA-C. Upon later analysis, HLA-associated TCR beta chains proved more clonally expanded than other, equally common chains.

The V gene end was trimmed by 1 base and the J gene end by 3 bases; junction bases not matched to a gene: 6. The germline CDR1 and CDR2 sequences are SGHRS and YFSETQ. The CDR3 totals 16 residues. 13 Jbeta primers and 60 Vbeta primers were used for the PCR. Sequencing was performed with immunoSEQ multiplex PCR; in TCRdb, only in-frame clones are kept and a portion is missing. The sample lists some 93,000 clones; less than 9.5% were seen once. In the case of this clone: Its cognate antigen is unknown.

Sample: PBMCs. The chain is built from TRBV5-1 and TRBJ2-2, with 7 bases matching TRBD1. The sequence derives from a man aged 50 to 59 in good health and CMV-seropositive. Here the CDR3 reads CASSLRAGGDTGELFF. DNA for the CDR3: TGCGCCAGCAGCTTGAGGGCAGGGGGTGACACCGGGGAGCTGTTTTTT.